The next 24 T cell receptor beta chains were all read from a single sample in a study of shared clonotypes between healthy human individuals. The naive CD8 fraction comprised CD45RO-negative cells positively selected for CCR7 and excluded terminally differentiated effector memory CD45RA+ cells. Sequencing used immunoSEQ multiplex PCR; TCRdb keeps in-frame clones, though not all of them. This table has just over 2,000,000 clones, about 95% appearing once. Sequencing used naive CD8+ T cells sorted from blood. Every receptor here comes from a man aged 18 to 30 in good health.

The rearrangement links TRBV27 to TRBJ2-1; 12 bases match TRBD2. The junction had 7 bases not matched to a gene; V was cut back by 7 bases and J by 6 bases. Germline loops: CDR1 MNHEY, CDR2 SMNVEV (reference sequence). CDR3 size: 15 residues. The CDR3 sequence is CASNLAGGPSNEQFF. CDR3 bases: TGTGCCAGCAACCTAGCGGGAGGGCCTAGCAATGAGCAGTTCTTC.

V gene TRBV9 combines with J gene TRBJ2-3, with D maybe TRBD2 (6 bases). V lost 2 bases and J lost 0, with 13 bases in between. CDR1 and CDR2 from the germline V gene are SGDLS and YYNGEE. CDR3 size: 16 residues. Here the CDR3 DNA reads TGTGCCAGCAGCGTGGAACCGGGAGCTAGCACAGATACGCAGTATTTT. Translation: CASSVEPGASTDTQYF.

J is TRBJ2-3 and V is TRBV2, with 7 nucleotides matching TRBD2. This CDR3 has 15 amino acids. V was pared by 6 bases and J by 0 bases, with 6 bases of the junction left unmatched. Looked up from germline, CDR1 is SNHLY and CDR2 is FYNNEI. The CDR3 bases are TGTGCCAGCAGGACCGGGACTACTAGCACAGATACGCAGTATTTT. Translated, it gives CASRTGTTSTDTQYF.

The chain uses TRBV27 and TRBJ2-1, with D possibly called TRBD1 or TRBD2 (5 bases each). The CDR3 length is 15 residues. The germline V and J ends were trimmed by 5 bases and 6 bases, with 17 bases remaining between them. Germline CDR1 is MNHEY and CDR2 is SMNVEV (reference sequence). Here the CDR3 DNA reads TGTGCCAGCAGTAGGGACCGGACCTCCGGCAATGAGCAGTTCTTC. Its translation: CASSRDRTSGNEQFF.

Notes on this clone: One end of the junction is discordant with germline, which a read error may explain. The chain recombines TRBV7-7 with TRBJ2-1, with TRBD2 matching 9 bases. Germline-derived CDR1 and CDR2 are SSHAT and FNYEAQ (reference sequence). This CDR3 contains 15 residues. CDR3 sequence: CASSQLAGPYNEQFF. CDR3 in DNA: TGTGCTAGCAGTCAACTAGCGGGTCCCTACAATGAGCAGTTCTTC.

As DNA, the CDR3 is TGTGCCATCAGTGAGTCGGAACAGATTTACAATGAGCAGTTCTTC. It translates to CAISESEQIYNEQFF. The rearrangement uses TRBV10-3 and TRBJ2-1; D not certain. Deletions cut 0 bases from V and 4 bases from J, with 10 bases between. The CDR3 consists of 15 residues. The V gene's germline CDR1 is ENHRY and CDR2 SYGVKD.

V gene TRBV7-8 combines with J gene TRBJ2-1; TRBD2 agrees at 14 bases. After removal of 4 bases from V and 1 base from J, the junction contained 6 bases not matched to a gene. The CDR3 consists of 18 residues. Per the germline V gene, CDR1 is SGHVS and CDR2 is FQNEAQ. DNA of the CDR3: TGTGCCAGCAGCTCGGGACTAGCGGGAGTAAGGTCCTACAATGAGCAGTTCTTC. It codes for CASSSGLAGVRSYNEQFF.

The chain employs TRBV5-1 and TRBJ2-1, with 7 bases aligning to TRBD1. V was clipped by 4 bases and J by 0 bases; unmatched bases: 10. Germline CDR1 is SGHRS and CDR2 is YFSETQ. This CDR3 has 17 residues. The CDR3 DNA follows: TGCGCCAGCAGCCACAAAATCACAGGGGCCTCCTACAATGAGCAGTTCTTC. Encoded protein: CASSHKITGASYNEQFF.

The chain recombines TRBV27 with TRBJ2-6, with a weak D call TRBD2 (5 bases). Germline V gene data show CDR1 as MNHEY and CDR2 as SMNVEV (reference sequence). Trimming took off 0 bases at V and 4 bases at J, with 7 bases between the two ends. The CDR3 runs to 15 residues. The CDR3 here is CASSLSWEGANVLTF. CDR3 bases: TGTGCCAGCAGTTTATCGTGGGAGGGGGCCAACGTCCTGACTTTC. The whole variable domain, filled in from reference TRBV27 and TRBJ2-6, reads EAQVTQNPRYLITVTGKKLTVTCSQNMNHEYMSWYRQDPGLGLRQIYYSMNVEVTDKGDVPEGYKVSRKEKRNFPLILESPSPNQTSLYFCASSLSWEGANVLTFGAGSRLTVL.

The genes are TRBV2 and TRBJ2-1; TRBD2 aligns across 11 bases. This CDR3 contains 19 residues. With 3 bases clipped from V and 4 bases from J, the junction kept 14 bases outside the gene matches. Germline V gene lookup returns CDR1 SNHLY and CDR2 FYNNEI. As DNA, the CDR3 is TGTGCCAGCAGTGATCTGACAGGTACTAGCGGGGGAGTATACAATGAGCAGTTCTTC. Translated, it gives CASSDLTGTSGGVYNEQFF.

This sequence joins TRBV28 and TRBJ2-1; 9 positions match TRBD2. The V and J ends lost 1 base and 7 bases, in that order; junction bases with no gene match: 5. The germline gives CDR1 MDHEN, CDR2 SYDVKM. This CDR3 has 15 amino acids. The CDR3 DNA follows: TGTGCCAGCAGTTTATCAACTGCGGGGGGGAATGAGCAGTTCTTC. This encodes CASSLSTAGGNEQFF.

The chain has TRBV28 and TRBJ1-2; 9 bases line up with TRBD1. Losses at the gene ends were 10 bases for V and 5 bases for J; bases not matched to a gene: 5. This CDR3 has 12 residues. Per germline, CDR1 MDHEN and CDR2 SYDVKM. The DNA of the CDR3 is TGTGCCATCGGGGGGACAGGGTATGGCTACACCTTC. Protein sequence: CAIGGTGYGYTF.

V gene TRBV4-1 combines with J gene TRBJ1-5; unclear D gene. Germline V gene data show CDR1 as MGHRA and CDR2 as YSYEKL. V was cut by 1 base and J by 2 bases, with 9 bases left in between. This CDR3 is 15 amino acids long. Here the CDR3 reads CASSQVVPGNQPQHF. DNA for the CDR3: TGCGCCAGCAGCCAAGTAGTTCCCGGCAATCAGCCCCAGCATTTT.

The chain carries TRBV27 and TRBJ2-7; 10 nucleotides agree with TRBD2. The length of the CDR3 is 14 residues. Unmatched junction bases numbered 5, after V lost 3 bases and J lost 6 bases. CDR1 MNHEY and CDR2 SMNVEV come from the germline V gene (reference sequence). The CDR3 coding sequence is TGTGCCAGCAGTTTTCTAGCGGGAGTTGGCGAGCAGTACTTC. The encoded protein is CASSFLAGVGEQYF.

This rearrangement joins TRBV6-5 to TRBJ1-1, with D uncertain. The CDR3 runs to 16 residues. The V end lost 0 bases, the J end lost 0 bases, and 11 bases lay between the germline ends. In germline, CDR1 is MNHEY, CDR2 SVGAGI. In DNA, the CDR3 is TGTGCCAGCAGTTACTCTTCGACAATTTTGAACACTGAAGCTTTCTTT. Its protein is CASSYSSTILNTEAFF.

The genes are TRBV7-9 and TRBJ1-4, with 8 nucleotides matching TRBD1. The CDR3 is 13 amino acids. The ends lost 5 bases at V and 8 bases at J; junction bases unmatched: 4. The V gene's germline CDR1 is SEHNR and CDR2 FQNEAQ (reference sequence). CDR3: CASSKQGEEKLFF. The CDR3 DNA follows: TGTGCCAGCAGCAAACAGGGGGAGGAAAAACTGTTTTTT.

V and J are TRBV10-2 and TRBJ2-2; D uncertain. The CDR3 extends over 11 amino acids. With 10 bases removed from V and 7 bases from J, the gap between germline ends came to 10 bases. CDR1 and CDR2 from the germline V gene are WSHSY and SAAADI. This CDR3 reads CATKIGGELFF. As DNA, the CDR3 is TGCGCCACTAAGATTGGCGGGGAGCTGTTTTTT.

In DNA form, the CDR3 reads TGTGCCAGCAGTTACGAGGCGGGGGGAAATTCACCCCTCCACTTT. It translates to CASSYEAGGNSPLHF. The chain couples TRBV6-5 to TRBJ1-6; D is possibly TRBD1 (5 bases). Trimming removed 2 bases at V and 7 bases at J, with 12 bases between. Germline CDR1 is MNHEY and CDR2 is SVGAGI. CDR3 length: 15 amino acids.

The V and J genes are TRBV4-3 and TRBJ2-5; D might be TRBD2 (5 bases). CDR3 length: 18 amino acids. The germline V gene has CDR1 LGHNA and CDR2 YSLEER. V lost 1 base and J 2 bases, leaving 20 bases between the germline ends. CDR3 region: CASSQVNGVRVGQETQYF. As DNA, the CDR3 is TGCGCCAGCAGCCAAGTCAACGGGGTTCGGGTCGGACAAGAGACCCAGTACTTC.

Note on this clone: Other nucleotide sequences from this sample produce the same CDR3. J is TRBJ2-1 and V is TRBV6-5; the match to TRBD2 covers 9 bases. With V trimmed by 5 bases and J by 4 bases, 3 bases remained unmatched. Germline CDR1 and CDR2: MNHEY and SVGAGI. The CDR3 loop spans 14 amino acids. The CDR3 region is CASSLAGGYNEQFF. The CDR3 region has the DNA TGTGCCAGCAGTCTGGCGGGGGGGTACAATGAGCAGTTCTTC.

This clone was seen once. A read error is possible here, since a much larger clone lies one base away. V gene TRBV30 combines with J gene TRBJ1-1, with unresolved D. The germline V gene encodes CDR1 GTSNPN and CDR2 SVGIG (reference sequence). The CDR3 extends over 13 amino acids. V was pared by 5 bases and J by 0 bases, with 10 bases between. CDR3 region: CAWATQLNTEAFF. CDR3 bases: TGTGCCTGGGCGACCCAGCTGAACACTGAAGCTTTCTTT.

The chain employs TRBV21-1 and TRBJ2-2; the tabulated D call, TRBD2, remains unverified against the DNA. TRBV21-1 counts as a pseudogene. The CDR3 runs 17 residues. The CDR3 nucleotides are TGTGCCAGCAGCAAAGCCGAACTAGGTTTCTTATCCGGGGAGCTGTTTTTT. This codes for CASSKAELGFLSGELFF.

This rearrangement joins TRBV6-1 to TRBJ2-7; D possibly corresponds to TRBD1 (6 bases). The CDR3 has 15 amino acids. Deletions cut 3 bases from V and 2 bases from J, with 14 bases between. CDR1 and CDR2 from the germline V gene are MNHNS and SASEGT. CDR3 protein: CASSDGPGTTYEQYF. CDR3 nucleotide sequence: TGTGCCAGCAGTGACGGGCCGGGGACAACCTACGAGCAGTACTTC.

With regard to this clone: This sample includes further DNA sequences coding for the same CDR3. The V call is TRBV19, the J call TRBJ1-1, with a weak D call TRBD1 (5 bases). Germline V lookup: CDR1 LNHDA, CDR2 SQIVND (reference sequence). The CDR3 consists of 13 residues. The V end was cut by 3 bases, the J end by 1 base, with 6 bases between. The CDR3 nucleotides read TGTGCCAGTAGTATTGGGACGAACACTGAAGCTTTCTTT. Residues: CASSIGTNTEAFF.